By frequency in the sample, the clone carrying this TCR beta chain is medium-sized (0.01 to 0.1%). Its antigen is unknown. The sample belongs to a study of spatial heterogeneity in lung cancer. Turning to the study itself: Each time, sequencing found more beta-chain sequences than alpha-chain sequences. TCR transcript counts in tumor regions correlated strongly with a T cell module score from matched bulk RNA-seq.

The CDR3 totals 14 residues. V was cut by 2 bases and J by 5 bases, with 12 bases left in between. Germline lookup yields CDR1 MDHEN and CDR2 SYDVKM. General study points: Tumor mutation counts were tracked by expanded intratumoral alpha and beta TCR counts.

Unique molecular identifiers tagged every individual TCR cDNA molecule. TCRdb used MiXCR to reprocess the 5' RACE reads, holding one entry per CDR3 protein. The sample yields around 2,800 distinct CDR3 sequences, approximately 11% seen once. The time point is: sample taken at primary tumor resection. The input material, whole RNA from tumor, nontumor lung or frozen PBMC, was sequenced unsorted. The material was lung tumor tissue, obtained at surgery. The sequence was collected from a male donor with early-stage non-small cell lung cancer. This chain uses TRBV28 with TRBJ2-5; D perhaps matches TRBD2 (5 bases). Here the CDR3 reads CASSLRGGWETQYF. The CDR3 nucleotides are TGTGCCAGCAGTTTAAGAGGAGGATGGGAGACCCAGTACTTC.